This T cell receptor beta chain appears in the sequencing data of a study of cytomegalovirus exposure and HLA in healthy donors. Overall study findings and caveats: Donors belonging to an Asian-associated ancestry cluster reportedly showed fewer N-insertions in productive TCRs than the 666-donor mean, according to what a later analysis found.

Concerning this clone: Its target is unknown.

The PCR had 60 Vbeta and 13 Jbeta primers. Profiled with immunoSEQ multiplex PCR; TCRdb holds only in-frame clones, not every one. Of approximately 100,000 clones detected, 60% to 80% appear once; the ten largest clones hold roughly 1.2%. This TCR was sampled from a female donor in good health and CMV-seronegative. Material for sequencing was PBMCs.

DNA for the CDR3: TGTGCCAGCTCACCCCGGACAGAGAGTCATGGCTACACCTTC. This gives the protein CASSPRTESHGYTF. This chain uses TRBV18 with TRBJ1-2; weak D call: TRBD1 (6 bases). The CDR3 is 14 amino acids. Germline-derived CDR1 and CDR2 are KGHSH and LQKENI. Trimming took off 3 bases at V and 6 bases at J, with 14 bases between the two ends.